These T cell receptor beta chains were read from a single sample in a study of shared clonotypes between healthy human individuals. Sequencing used immunoSEQ multiplex PCR; TCRdb keeps in-frame clones, though not all of them. The sample contains about 1.1 million clones, 70% to 80% of which appear only once. Material for sequencing was memory CD4+ T cells from PBMCs. These receptor sequences come from a young man in good health. Some clones in this sample may be carry-over from other donors' samples. Both conserved end residues are part of each CDR3. D genes are given only for firm matches. The size entry is marked missing in some rows and otherwise reads once, few, many or a size class.

V gene: TRBV28
clone size: NA
D gene: NA
J gene: TRBJ1-3
CDR3 DNA: TGTGCCAGCAGTTTATTCGACTCTGGAAACACCATATATTTT
CDR3 protein: CASSLFDSGNTIYF

V gene: TRBV2
clone size: NA
D gene: NA
J gene: TRBJ1-3
CDR3 DNA: TGTGCCAGCATCCAGCTGGGAATAGCTGGAAACACCATATATTTT
CDR3 protein: CASIQLGIAGNTIYF

V gene: TRBV7-2
clone size: few
D gene: TRBD1
J gene: TRBJ2-7
CDR3 DNA: TGCGCCAGCAGCCAACGGACAGGAAAATACGAGCAGTACTTC
CDR3 protein: CASSQRTGKYEQYF

V gene: TRBV7-9
clone size: NA
D gene: NA
J gene: TRBJ2-7
CDR3 DNA: TGTGCCAGCAGCACGAGTGTCCATCCCTCCTACGAGCAGTACTTC
CDR3 protein: CASSTSVHPSYEQYF

V gene: TRBV6-1
clone size: few
D gene: NA
J gene: TRBJ1-6
CDR3 DNA: TGTGCCAGCAGTGGACAGACTAATTCACCCCTCCACTTT
CDR3 protein: CASSGQTNSPLHF

V gene: TRBV7-3
clone size: NA
D gene: TRBD2
J gene: TRBJ2-5
CDR3 DNA: TGTGCCAGCAGCTACGGGCGGGAGGAGACCCAGTACTTC
CDR3 protein: CASSYGREETQYF

V gene: TRBV7-2
clone size: NA
D gene: NA
J gene: TRBJ2-5
CDR3 DNA: TGTGCCAGCAGCCTTCCCACCCAGGCGGGACAAGAGACCCAGTACTTC
CDR3 protein: CASSLPTQAGQETQYF

V gene: TRBV7-3
clone size: NA
D gene: TRBD2
J gene: TRBJ2-1
CDR3 DNA: TGTGCCAGCAGCCGGGGGGTGTACAATGAGCAGTTCTTC
CDR3 protein: CASSRGVYNEQFF

V gene: TRBV7-9
clone size: NA
D gene: NA
J gene: TRBJ1-1
CDR3 DNA: TGTGCCAGCAGCCCCCCGAGGGACCAATGGGGCACTGAAGCTTTCTTT
CDR3 protein: CASSPPRDQWGTEAFF

V gene: TRBV30
clone size: NA
D gene: NA
J gene: TRBJ1-4
CDR3 DNA: TGTGCCTGGAGTGTACGAGAATGGGGAGAAAAACTGTTTTTT
CDR3 protein: CAWSVREWGEKLFF

V gene: TRBV28
clone size: NA
D gene: TRBD2
J gene: TRBJ2-5
CDR3 DNA: TGTGCCAGCAGTTTGGGACTAGCGGGAGGGCAAGAGACCCAGTACTTC
CDR3 protein: CASSLGLAGGQETQYF

V gene: TRBV10-2
clone size: NA
D gene: NA
J gene: TRBJ2-5
CDR3 DNA: TGCGCCAGCAGTGAGTCCCGGGGTGGTCGAGAGACCCAGTACTTC
CDR3 protein: CASSESRGGRETQYF

V gene: TRBV5-1
clone size: NA
D gene: NA
J gene: TRBJ1-1
CDR3 DNA: TGCGCCAGCAGCTTGGCTATTCCGGGAGGGGTGAACACTGAAGCTTTCTTT
CDR3 protein: CASSLAIPGGVNTEAFF

V gene: TRBV2
clone size: NA
D gene: TRBD1
J gene: TRBJ2-6
CDR3 DNA: TGTGCCAGCAAACAACAGGGGGCTGGGGCCAACGTCCTGACTTTC
CDR3 protein: CASKQQGAGANVLTF

V gene: TRBV28
clone size: NA
D gene: NA
J gene: TRBJ2-1
CDR3 DNA: TGTGCCAGCAGATTTTCTAGCGCTTACTACAATGAGCAGTTCTTC
CDR3 protein: CASRFSSAYYNEQFF

V gene: TRBV27
clone size: NA
D gene: TRBD1
J gene: TRBJ1-1
CDR3 DNA: TGTGCCAGCAGTTTCTTCCCGGACAGGGCTGATGAAGCTTTCTTT
CDR3 protein: CASSFFPDRADEAFF

V gene: TRBV6-6
clone size: NA
D gene: TRBD1
J gene: TRBJ2-2
CDR3 DNA: TGTGCCAGCAGGACGAGGACAGGGGGAAAAACCGGGGAGCTGTTTTTT
CDR3 protein: CASRTRTGGKTGELFF

V gene: TRBV19
clone size: NA
D gene: NA
J gene: TRBJ1-3
CDR3 DNA: TGTGCCAGTAGTCCCCCGTTAACGTACCTTGGAAACACCATATATTTT
CDR3 protein: CASSPPLTYLGNTIYF

V gene: TRBV5-1
clone size: once
D gene: TRBD1
J gene: TRBJ2-7
CDR3 DNA: TGCGCCAGCAGCTATGACAGGGCGGGCGAGCAGTACTTC
CDR3 protein: CASSYDRAGEQYF

V gene: TRBV28
clone size: NA
D gene: NA
J gene: TRBJ2-3
CDR3 DNA: TGTGCCAGCAGTTTTGGTGGAAGCGCCTCAGATACGCAGTATTTT
CDR3 protein: CASSFGGSASDTQYF

V gene: TRBV11-2
clone size: NA
D gene: NA
J gene: TRBJ2-1
CDR3 DNA: TGTGCCAGCACCCTAAGGAATGAGCAGTTCTTC
CDR3 protein: CASTLRNEQFF

V gene: TRBV5-1
clone size: NA
D gene: NA
J gene: TRBJ2-3
CDR3 DNA: TGCGCCAGCAGCTTGGGGGGATTAGTCGGAGGAGGGGATACGCAGTATTTT
CDR3 protein: CASSLGGLVGGGDTQYF

V gene: TRBV2
clone size: NA
D gene: NA
J gene: TRBJ2-2
CDR3 DNA: TGTGCCAGCAGTGAGTTGGCAACGAACACCGGGGAGCTGTTTTTT
CDR3 protein: CASSELATNTGELFF

V gene: TRBV30
clone size: NA
D gene: TRBD1
J gene: TRBJ1-4
CDR3 DNA: TGTGCCCGATCAGGGGGCGCGGAAAAACTGTTTTTT
CDR3 protein: CARSGGAEKLFF

V gene: TRBV18
clone size: NA
D gene: TRBD1
J gene: TRBJ1-1
CDR3 DNA: TGTGCCAGCTCCCTGACAGGGGGCATAACTGAAGCTTTCTTT
CDR3 protein: CASSLTGGITEAFF

V gene: TRBV7-9
clone size: NA
D gene: NA
J gene: TRBJ1-4
CDR3 DNA: TGTGCCAGCAGCTTAATAAGGGGCGAGGCAAGGAAACTGTTTTTT
CDR3 protein: CASSLIRGEARKLFF

V gene: TRBV5-1
clone size: NA
D gene: NA
J gene: TRBJ2-7
CDR3 DNA: TGCGCCAGCGGAAATCCCGGGTCCCAATCCTACGAGCAGTACTTC
CDR3 protein: CASGNPGSQSYEQYF